One and the same sample provided the 14 T cell receptor beta chains below, sequenced in a study of blood T cell repertoires in COVID-19. Measured with immunoSEQ multiplex PCR; TCRdb has only the in-frame clones, and not every one. Here the sample spans approximately 430,000 clones, roughly 90% being singletons. Material for sequencing was peripheral blood. These receptor sequences come from a woman younger than 45 with active or convalescent COVID-19.

This CDR3 is CSVEGQGAGGYTF. CDR3 sequence (DNA): TGCAGCGTTGAAGGACAGGGGGCAGGTGGCTACACCTTC. V and J are TRBV29-1 and TRBJ1-2, with TRBD1 identical over 10 bases. With V trimmed by 1 base and J by 7 bases, 3 bases remained unmatched. Germline loops: CDR1 SQVTM, CDR2 ANQGSEA. This CDR3 region has 13 residues.

V is TRBV6-6 and J is TRBJ1-1; the match to TRBD1 covers 10 bases. The V gene's germline CDR1 is MNHNY and CDR2 SVGAGI (reference sequence). CDR3 length: 16 amino acids. V dropped 6 bases and J dropped 3; count of bases not matched to a gene: 10. CDR3 region: CASRSGTGELYTEAFF. CDR3 DNA: TGTGCCAGCAGGTCCGGGACAGGGGAATTATACACTGAAGCTTTCTTT.

The chain carries TRBV7-5 and TRBJ1-5; TRBD1 reflects the table's D call only, with no check against the DNA. TRBV7-5 is an annotated pseudogene. CDR3 length: 17 residues. As DNA, the CDR3 is TGTGTCAGAAGCCATACATCATTCAGGGGGCTCGAGCAGCCCCAGCATTTT. The encoded protein is CVRSHTSFRGLEQPQHF.

V and J are TRBV6-4 and TRBJ1-1, with TRBD1 identical over 7 bases. CDR3 length: 14 amino acids. Germline CDR1 is MRHNA and CDR2 is SNTAGT. Germline trimming cut 3 bases from V and 8 bases from J; bases unmatched to any gene: 9. The CDR3 reads CASSDQGGQSEAFF. In DNA form, the CDR3 reads TGTGCCAGCAGTGATCAGGGGGGACAGTCCGAAGCTTTCTTT.

This chain connects TRBV2 to TRBJ1-6; 9 bases line up with TRBD1. CDR3 length: 17 amino acids. V lost 9 bases and J lost 5; bases outside the gene matches: 14. The germline V gene has CDR1 SNHLY and CDR2 FYNNEI. CDR3 residues: CARQIEGQGGNNSPLHF. Here the CDR3 DNA reads TGTGCCAGACAGATAGAGGGACAGGGAGGGAATAATTCACCCCTCCACTTT.

The chain links TRBV5-1 to TRBJ2-5; D perhaps matches TRBD1 (6 bases). The V gene's germline CDR1 is SGHRS and CDR2 YFSETQ. V was cut by 0 bases and J by 5 bases, with 14 bases left in between. This CDR3 is 15 amino acids long. CDR3 bases: TGCGCCAGCAGCTTGGGGGGGCCACCATCCGAGACCCAGTACTTC. Its translation is CASSLGGPPSETQYF. The variable domain in full, with the rest retrieved from reference TRBV5-1 and TRBJ2-5, is KAGVTQTPRYLIKTRGQQVTLSCSPISGHRSVSWYQQTPGQGLQFLFEYFSETQRNKGNFPGRFSGRQFSNSRSEMNVSTLELGDSALYLCASSLGGPPSETQYFGPGTRLLVL.

The rearrangement joins TRBV7-9 to TRBJ2-3; the match to TRBD1 covers 10 bases. With 1 base clipped from V and 3 bases from J, the junction kept 4 bases outside the gene matches. Germline-derived CDR1 and CDR2 are SEHNR and FQNEAQ (reference sequence). The CDR3 consists of 16 residues. DNA for the CDR3: TGTGCCAGCAGCTTAGAAGGGACAGGGGTGACAGATACGCAGTATTTT. It yields the protein CASSLEGTGVTDTQYF.

The gene calls are TRBV5-5 and TRBJ1-6; D not certain. V was cut by 0 bases and J by 11 bases, with 12 bases left in between. From germline, CDR1 is SGHKS and CDR2 YYEKEE (reference sequence). This CDR3 is 14 amino acids long. The CDR3 DNA is TGTGCCAGCAGCTTGGCACACCTTAGCGCACCCCTCCACTTT. This encodes CASSLAHLSAPLHF.

The rearrangement links TRBV6-5 to TRBJ2-1; TRBD2 matches at 12 bases. Germline lookup yields CDR1 MNHEY and CDR2 SVGAGI. This CDR3 is 16 amino acids long. Losses at the gene ends were 4 bases for V and 8 bases for J; bases not matched to a gene: 9. CDR3 sequence: CASSSSTSGRWDEQFF. As DNA, the CDR3 is TGTGCCAGCAGTTCCTCGACTAGCGGGAGATGGGATGAGCAGTTCTTC.

This clone was seen once. The rearrangement joins TRBV7-6 to TRBJ2-1, with TRBD2 matching 9 bases. Unmatched junction bases numbered 20, after V lost 5 bases and J lost 12 bases. Germline loops: CDR1 SGHVS, CDR2 FNYEAQ. The CDR3 sequence is 17 residues long. The CDR3 nucleotides read TGTGCCAGCAGCCCGGCGGGGGGTAGCGGGAGCCTACAGGGGCAGTTCTTC. This translates into CASSPAGGSGSLQGQFF.

The J gene is TRBJ1-3, the V gene TRBV3-1 (or the pseudogene TRBV3-2); weak D call: TRBD1 (6 bases). Germline V gives CDR1 LGHDT, CDR2 YNNKEL (reference sequence). The CDR3 extends over 16 amino acids. V lost 4 bases and J 2 bases, leaving 15 bases between the germline ends. CDR3 residues: CASSRGGPAPGNTIYF. CDR3 DNA sequence: TGTGCCAGCAGCCGAGGGGGTCCGGCCCCTGGAAACACCATATATTTT.

The V gene is TRBV3-1 (or the pseudogene TRBV3-2), the J gene TRBJ1-1, with D perhaps matching TRBD1 (5 bases). Per the germline V gene, CDR1 is LGHDT and CDR2 is YNNKEL (reference sequence). This CDR3 has 13 residues. Trimming pared 3 bases from V and 5 bases from J, leaving 10 bases between. This CDR3 reads CASSQSGGTEAFF. The DNA for the CDR3 is TGTGCCAGCAGCCAGTCGGGGGGGACTGAAGCTTTCTTT.

V and J are TRBV7-6 and TRBJ2-3; 7 bases are a match to TRBD1. The germline V gene has CDR1 SGHVS and CDR2 FNYEAQ. The junction had 2 bases not matched to a gene; V was cut back by 2 bases and J by 0 bases. CDR3 length equals 15 residues. CDR3 loop: CASSLQGQSTDTQYF. The CDR3 DNA sequence: TGTGCCAGCAGCTTACAGGGACAGAGCACAGATACGCAGTATTTT.

This rearrangement joins TRBV5-1 to TRBJ1-2; unclear D gene. CDR1 SGHRS and CDR2 YFSETQ come from the germline V gene. The V and J ends lost 1 base and 3 bases respectively, with 7 bases between them. The CDR3 consists of 13 residues. The CDR3 sequence: CASSLNSHYGYTF. The CDR3 nucleotides read TGCGCCAGCAGCTTGAACAGCCACTATGGCTACACCTTC.